This is a list of T cell receptor beta chains from one sample in a study of cytomegalovirus exposure and HLA in healthy donors. Clones were sequenced by immunoSEQ multiplex PCR, and TCRdb holds only the in-frame ones, with some missing. Of fewer than 200,000 clones listed, around 83% are singletons. Sample: PBMCs. These receptors came from a man in his forties or fifties in good health and CMV-seropositive. CDR3s include the opening cysteine and the closing phenylalanine or tryptophan. A D gene is named only where the DNA matches it firmly. Clone sizes are given selectively: once, few, many, or a class where the clone is expanded.

d_call | j_call | v_call | clone_size | cdr3_aa | cdr3_nt
- | TRBJ1-5 | TRBV2 | few | CASRTGLSNQPQHF | TGTGCCAGCAGGACAGGACTCAGCAATCAGCCCCAGCATTTT
- | TRBJ1-5 | TRBV2 | once | CASSDQGGVNQPQHF | TGTGCCAGCAGTGATCAGGGTGGGGTCAATCAGCCCCAGCATTTT
TRBD1 | TRBJ1-1 | TRBV27 | - | CASSPTGGGNTEAFF | TGTGCCAGCAGTCCGACAGGGGGCGGGAACACTGAAGCTTTCTTT
TRBD1 | TRBJ1-3 | TRBV6-5 | - | CASSSSGGAGNTIYF | TGTGCCAGCAGTTCTTCAGGGGGCGCTGGAAACACCATATATTTT
- | TRBJ1-2 | TRBV5-1 | - | CASSPRGVGYGYTF | TGCGCCAGCAGCCCCCGCGGGGTAGGGTATGGCTACACCTTC
- | TRBJ2-3 | TRBV6-1 | - | CASRETADTQYF | TGTGCCAGCAGAGAAACAGCAGATACGCAGTATTTT
- | TRBJ2-1 | TRBV6-4 | - | CASSVGAANGEQFF | TGTGCCAGCAGCGTAGGGGCGGCCAATGGGGAGCAGTTCTTC
- | TRBJ1-3 | TRBV10-3 | - | CAISESAGNTIYF | TGTGCCATCAGTGAGTCGGCAGGAAACACCATATATTTT
- | TRBJ1-2 | TRBV18 | once | CASSQGPQGGYTF | TGTGCCAGCTCCCAGGGTCCCCAGGGGGGCTACACCTTC
- | TRBJ2-7 | TRBV5-1 | - | CASSSTQYEQYF | TGCGCCAGCAGCTCCACTCAATACGAGCAGTACTTC
TRBD2 | TRBJ2-7 | TRBV5-4 | once | CASSPRTSGSSYEQYF | TGTGCCAGCAGCCCCCGGACTAGCGGGAGCTCCTACGAGCAGTACTTC
- | TRBJ1-1 | TRBV27 | once | CASSLARGTEAFF | TGTGCCAGCAGTTTGGCCAGGGGAACTGAAGCTTTCTTT
- | TRBJ2-1 | TRBV5-4 | - | CASSSDNYNEQFF | TGTGCCAGCAGCTCCGACAACTACAATGAGCAGTTCTTC
- | TRBJ1-1 | TRBV9 | - | CASSKSGRGNTEAFF | TGTGCCAGCAGCAAAAGCGGGCGAGGGAACACTGAAGCTTTCTTT
TRBD2 | TRBJ2-3 | TRBV5-4 | - | CASSSLAGGKYTDTQYF | TGTGCCAGCAGCTCTCTAGCGGGAGGGAAATACACAGATACGCAGTATTTT
- | TRBJ2-7 | TRBV7-9 | - | CASSLGSREQYF | TGTGCCAGCAGCTTAGGGTCTCGGGAGCAGTACTTC
- | TRBJ1-4 | TRBV2 | - | CASSERIGGSTNEKLFF | TGTGCCAGCAGTGAAAGGATCGGGGGATCAACTAATGAAAAACTGTTTTTT
- | TRBJ2-7 | TRBV28 | - | CASSLRRDSSGSPDEQYF | TGTGCCAGCAGTTTACGCAGGGACAGCAGCGGGAGTCCTGACGAGCAGTACTTC
- | TRBJ2-2 | TRBV9 | - | CASEGSGELFF | TGTGCCAGCGAGGGTTCCGGGGAGCTGTTTTTT
- | TRBJ2-3 | TRBV6-5 | - | CASSLDFQGPDTQYF | TGTGCCAGCAGTCTTGACTTTCAGGGCCCAGATACGCAGTATTTT
TRBD1 | TRBJ2-1 | TRBV10-1 | - | CASSLPGQGLDEQFF | TGCGCCAGCAGCTTACCGGGACAGGGGTTGGATGAGCAGTTCTTC
- | TRBJ1-4 | TRBV2 | - | CASSESLAPLEKLFF | TGTGCCAGCAGTGAAAGTTTAGCACCCCTAGAAAAACTGTTTTTT
- | TRBJ2-7 | TRBV2 | - | CASRTEPTAHEQYF | TGTGCCAGCAGAACAGAGCCCACCGCCCACGAGCAGTACTTC
- | TRBJ1-1 | TRBV6-1 | - | CASSVRGSGAFF | TGTGCCAGCAGTGTGCGGGGCAGTGGAGCTTTCTTT
- | TRBJ2-7 | TRBV5-5 | - | CASSPFEVGGWEQYF | TGTGCCAGCAGCCCCTTCGAGGTAGGCGGCTGGGAGCAGTACTTC
TRBD1 | TRBJ1-4 | TRBV5-5 | - | CASSSTGTVNEKLFF | TGTGCCAGCAGCTCCACCGGGACAGTTAATGAAAAACTGTTTTTT
- | TRBJ2-1 | TRBV9 | - | CASSVGGGARGEQFF | TGTGCCAGCAGCGTAGGAGGGGGGGCTAGGGGCGAGCAGTTCTTC
- | TRBJ2-7 | TRBV7-9 | - | CASSFAAVSYEQYF | TGTGCCAGCAGCTTCGCGGCAGTCTCCTACGAGCAGTACTTC
TRBD1 | TRBJ1-1 | TRBV7-2 | - | CASSADRGGTEAFF | TGTGCCAGCAGCGCCGACAGGGGAGGTACTGAAGCTTTCTTT
- | TRBJ1-1 | TRBV23-1 | - | CASSQFQEGNTEAFF | TGCGCCAGCAGTCAATTCCAGGAGGGGAACACTGAAGCTTTCTTT
TRBD1 | TRBJ1-5 | TRBV29-1 | - | CSVGDRAQPQHF | TGCAGCGTGGGAGACAGGGCTCAGCCCCAGCATTTT
TRBD2 | TRBJ2-7 | TRBV5-1 | - | CASSWGTSGRKKSEQYF | TGCGCCAGCAGCTGGGGGACTAGCGGGAGGAAGAAGAGCGAGCAGTACTTC
TRBD2 | TRBJ2-7 | TRBV23-1 | - | CASSHLPGLAARLTYEQYF | TGCGCCAGCAGTCACCTCCCGGGACTAGCAGCACGTCTAACCTACGAGCAGTACTTC
TRBD1 | TRBJ2-7 | TRBV7-9 | - | CASTSDRESSYEQYF | TGTGCCAGCACCTCAGACAGGGAAAGCTCCTACGAGCAGTACTTC
TRBD1 | TRBJ2-4 | TRBV14 | once | CASSQTGSGGIQYF | TGTGCCAGCAGCCAGACAGGGAGTGGAGGCATTCAGTACTTC
- | TRBJ1-2 | TRBV7-9 | - | CSSSSSGRGSHGYTF | TGTTCCAGCAGCTCCAGCGGTCGGGGTTCCCATGGCTACACCTTC
- | TRBJ2-3 | TRBV7-9 | - | CASSPRLSPTDTQYF | TGTGCCAGCAGCCCCCGATTGAGTCCCACAGATACGCAGTATTTT
- | TRBJ1-1 | TRBV5-1 | - | CASSVPTAMNTEAFF | TGCGCCAGCAGCGTACCGACAGCCATGAACACTGAAGCTTTCTTT
- | TRBJ2-1 | TRBV15 | - | CATSRDRGGYNEQFF | TGTGCCACCAGCAGAGATCGCGGTGGCTACAATGAGCAGTTCTTC
TRBD1 | TRBJ2-7 | TRBV7-9 | - | CASSSTGGAWGERSYEQYF | TGTGCCAGCAGCTCAACAGGGGGCGCCTGGGGGGAGCGTTCTTACGAGCAGTACTTC
- | TRBJ2-5 | TRBV2 | - | CASGGQEETQYF | TGTGCCAGCGGTGGGCAGGAAGAGACCCAGTACTTC
TRBD1 | TRBJ2-7 | TRBV29-1 | few | CSVITGVTTYEQYF | TGCAGCGTGATTACAGGGGTAACGACTTACGAGCAGTACTTC
TRBD1 | TRBJ2-2 | TRBV6-5 | - | CASSPGTGSTGELFF | TGTGCCAGCAGCCCGGGGACAGGGAGCACCGGGGAGCTGTTTTTT
TRBD2 | TRBJ2-2 | TRBV7-7 | - | CASSLLAGANTGELFF | TGTGCCAGCAGCCTACTAGCGGGAGCAAACACCGGGGAGCTGTTTTTT
TRBD2 | TRBJ2-4 | TRBV7-2 | - | CASREAGVRNIQYF | TGTGCCAGCAGAGAAGCGGGAGTTAGAAACATTCAGTACTTC
TRBD2 | TRBJ2-1 | TRBV11-3 | - | CASSLEAGGQFF | TGTGCCAGCAGCTTAGAAGCGGGAGGGCAGTTCTTC
TRBD2 | TRBJ2-5 | TRBV5-1 | - | CASSLALAGETQYF | TGCGCCAGCAGCTTGGCGCTAGCGGGGGAGACCCAGTACTTC
TRBD1 | TRBJ1-1 | TRBV25-1 | - | CASSENVWDRATEAFF | TGTGCCAGCAGTGAAAACGTTTGGGACAGGGCTACTGAAGCTTTCTTT
TRBD1 | TRBJ1-1 | TRBV4-1 | - | CASSGPGQGYTEAFF | TGCGCCAGCAGCGGCCCGGGACAGGGGTACACTGAAGCTTTCTTT
TRBD2 | TRBJ2-7 | TRBV13 | - | CASSSLRGVSSYEQYF | TGTGCCAGCAGCTCCCTCCGGGGGGTGAGCTCCTACGAGCAGTACTTC
TRBD2 | TRBJ2-3 | TRBV5-1 | once | CASSLEASGRALDTQYF | TGCGCCAGCAGCTTGGAGGCTAGCGGGAGGGCTTTGGATACGCAGTATTTT
TRBD2 | TRBJ2-1 | TRBV5-1 | - | CASSREGLADKQFF | TGCGCCAGCAGCCGGGAGGGACTAGCGGATAAGCAGTTCTTC
TRBD2 | TRBJ2-7 | TRBV7-6 | - | CASSPLIAGDYEQYF | TGTGCCAGCAGCCCCCTAATAGCGGGAGACTACGAGCAGTACTTC